The rows below give T cell receptor beta chains drawn from one sample of a study of CXCR3-negative and CXCR3-positive naive CD8 T cells. TCRdb re-called the 5' RACE reads and shows each CDR3 protein once, DNA omitted. This repertoire includes roughly 110,000 distinct CDR3 sequences. Specimen: naive CXCR3+ CD8+ T cells from blood. The receptor set was obtained from a human donor in good health. Some clones in this sample may be carry-over from other donors' samples. The CDR3 runs from the conserved cysteine through the conserved F or W.

J gene | V gene | CDR3 protein
TRBJ1-1 | TRBV30 | CAWSVLKGGTEAFF
TRBJ2-7 | TRBV14 | CASSQVAGVVYEQYF
TRBJ1-2 | TRBV29-1 | CSVPTLDHRYGYTF
TRBJ2-1 | TRBV14 | CASSQDTGTKQFF
TRBJ2-7 | TRBV6-6 | CASSYGVVDSWQYF
TRBJ2-1 | TRBV4-3 | CASSHLGGTAYNEQFF
TRBJ2-1 | TRBV27 | CASTIPRGSYNEQFF
TRBJ1-1 | TRBV7-9 | CASSLSTEAFF
TRBJ2-1 | TRBV29-1 | CSAAGSSGRNEQFF
TRBJ2-5 | TRBV28 | CASQSEETQYF
TRBJ2-7 | TRBV7-2 | CASSSSSAGYYEQYF
TRBJ1-3 | TRBV12-3/TRBV12-4 | CASSFGVAGNTIYF
TRBJ1-2 | TRBV29-1 | CSATGNYGYTF
TRBJ2-1 | TRBV11-2 | CASSLGGWEGHNEQFF
TRBJ2-3 | TRBV9 | CASSPQDGTDTQYF
TRBJ1-5 | TRBV14 | CASSQDPGTGHAYSNQPQHF
TRBJ2-5 | TRBV7-9 | CASRPPPGLRFSADQETQYF
TRBJ2-1 | TRBV14 | CASSLSGGGYNEQFF
TRBJ2-6 | TRBV3-1 | CASSPGGQTNVLTF
TRBJ2-7 | TRBV28 | CASSPAGTASYEQYF
TRBJ2-3 | TRBV6-5 | CASSSTGGAGDTQYF
TRBJ2-3 | TRBV20-1 | CSARDIGGRADTQYF
TRBJ1-5 | TRBV27 | CASSLRGPQPQHF
TRBJ2-7 | TRBV5-1 | CASSSFGGGPYEQYF
TRBJ1-2 | TRBV4-3 | CASSQDHGQGVDGYTF
TRBJ2-1 | TRBV7-9 | CASSFGRGTKSDEQFF
TRBJ1-3 | TRBV5-1 | CAGSLSRGPDSGNTIYF
TRBJ1-1 | TRBV6-5 | CASSYTGTVTEAFF
TRBJ1-1 | TRBV4-3 | CASSPSGGEAFF
TRBJ2-2 | TRBV7-9 | CASSQTRGADTGELFF
TRBJ2-1 | TRBV19 | CASSLTTSGGPYNEQFF